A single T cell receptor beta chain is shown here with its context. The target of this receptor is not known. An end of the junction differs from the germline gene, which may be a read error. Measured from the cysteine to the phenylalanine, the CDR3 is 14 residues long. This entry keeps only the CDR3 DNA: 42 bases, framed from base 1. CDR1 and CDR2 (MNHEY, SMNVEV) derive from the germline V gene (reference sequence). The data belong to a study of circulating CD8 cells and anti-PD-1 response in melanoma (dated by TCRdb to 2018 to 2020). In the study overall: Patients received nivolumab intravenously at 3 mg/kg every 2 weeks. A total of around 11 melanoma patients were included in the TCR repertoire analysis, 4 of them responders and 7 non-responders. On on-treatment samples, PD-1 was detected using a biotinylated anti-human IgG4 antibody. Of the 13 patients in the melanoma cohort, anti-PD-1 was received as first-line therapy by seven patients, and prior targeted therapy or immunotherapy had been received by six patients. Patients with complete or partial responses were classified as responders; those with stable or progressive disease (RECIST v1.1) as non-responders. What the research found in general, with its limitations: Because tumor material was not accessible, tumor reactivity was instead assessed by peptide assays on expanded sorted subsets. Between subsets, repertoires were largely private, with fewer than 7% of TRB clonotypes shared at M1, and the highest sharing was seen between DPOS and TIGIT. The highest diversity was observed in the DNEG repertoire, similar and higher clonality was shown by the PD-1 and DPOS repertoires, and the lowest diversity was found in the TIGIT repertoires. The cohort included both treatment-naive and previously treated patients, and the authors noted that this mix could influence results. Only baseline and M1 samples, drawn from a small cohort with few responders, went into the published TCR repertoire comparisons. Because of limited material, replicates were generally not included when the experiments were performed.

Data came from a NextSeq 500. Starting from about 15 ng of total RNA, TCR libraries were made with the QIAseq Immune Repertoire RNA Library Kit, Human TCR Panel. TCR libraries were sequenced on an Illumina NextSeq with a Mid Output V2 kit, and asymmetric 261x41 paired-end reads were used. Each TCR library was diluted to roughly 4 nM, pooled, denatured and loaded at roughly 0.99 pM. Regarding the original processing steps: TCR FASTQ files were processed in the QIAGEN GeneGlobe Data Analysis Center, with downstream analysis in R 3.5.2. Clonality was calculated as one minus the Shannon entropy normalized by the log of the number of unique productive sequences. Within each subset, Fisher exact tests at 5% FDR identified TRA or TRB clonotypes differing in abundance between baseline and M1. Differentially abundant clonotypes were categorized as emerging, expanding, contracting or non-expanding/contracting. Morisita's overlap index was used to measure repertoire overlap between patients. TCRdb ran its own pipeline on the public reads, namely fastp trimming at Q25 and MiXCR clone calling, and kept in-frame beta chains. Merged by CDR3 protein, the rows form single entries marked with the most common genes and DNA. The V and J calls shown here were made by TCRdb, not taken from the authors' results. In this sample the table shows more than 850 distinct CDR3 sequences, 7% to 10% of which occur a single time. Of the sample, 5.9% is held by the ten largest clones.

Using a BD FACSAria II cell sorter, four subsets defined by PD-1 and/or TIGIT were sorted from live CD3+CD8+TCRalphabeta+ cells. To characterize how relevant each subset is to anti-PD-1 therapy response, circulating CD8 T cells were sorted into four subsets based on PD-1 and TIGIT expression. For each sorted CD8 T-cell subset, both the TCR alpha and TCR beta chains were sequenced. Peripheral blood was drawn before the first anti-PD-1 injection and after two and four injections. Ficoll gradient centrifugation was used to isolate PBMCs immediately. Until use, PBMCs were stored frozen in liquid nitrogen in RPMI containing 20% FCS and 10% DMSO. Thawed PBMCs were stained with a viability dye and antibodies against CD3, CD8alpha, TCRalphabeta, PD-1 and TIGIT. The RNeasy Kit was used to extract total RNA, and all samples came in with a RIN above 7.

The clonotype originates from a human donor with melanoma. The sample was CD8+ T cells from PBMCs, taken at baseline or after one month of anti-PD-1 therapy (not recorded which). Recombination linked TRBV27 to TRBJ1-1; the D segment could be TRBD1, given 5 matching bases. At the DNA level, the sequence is TGTGCCAGCGGGGCCCTAGACGAGAGCACTGGAGCTTTCTTT. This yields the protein CASGALDESTGAFF.